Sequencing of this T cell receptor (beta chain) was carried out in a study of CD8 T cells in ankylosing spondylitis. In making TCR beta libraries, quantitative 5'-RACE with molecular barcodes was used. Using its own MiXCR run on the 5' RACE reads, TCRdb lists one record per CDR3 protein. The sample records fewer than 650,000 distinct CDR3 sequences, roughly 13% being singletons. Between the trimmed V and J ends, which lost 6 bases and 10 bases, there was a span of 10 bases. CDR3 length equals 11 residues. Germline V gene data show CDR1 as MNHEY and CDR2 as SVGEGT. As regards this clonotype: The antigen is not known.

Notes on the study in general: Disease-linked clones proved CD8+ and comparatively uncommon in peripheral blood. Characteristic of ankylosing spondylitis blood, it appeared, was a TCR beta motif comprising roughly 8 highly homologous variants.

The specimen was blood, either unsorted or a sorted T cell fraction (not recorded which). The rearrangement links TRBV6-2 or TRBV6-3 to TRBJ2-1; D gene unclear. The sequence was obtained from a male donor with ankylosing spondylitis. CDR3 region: CASRDPSEQFF. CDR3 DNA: TGTGCCAGCAGGGACCCCTCGGAGCAGTTCTTC.